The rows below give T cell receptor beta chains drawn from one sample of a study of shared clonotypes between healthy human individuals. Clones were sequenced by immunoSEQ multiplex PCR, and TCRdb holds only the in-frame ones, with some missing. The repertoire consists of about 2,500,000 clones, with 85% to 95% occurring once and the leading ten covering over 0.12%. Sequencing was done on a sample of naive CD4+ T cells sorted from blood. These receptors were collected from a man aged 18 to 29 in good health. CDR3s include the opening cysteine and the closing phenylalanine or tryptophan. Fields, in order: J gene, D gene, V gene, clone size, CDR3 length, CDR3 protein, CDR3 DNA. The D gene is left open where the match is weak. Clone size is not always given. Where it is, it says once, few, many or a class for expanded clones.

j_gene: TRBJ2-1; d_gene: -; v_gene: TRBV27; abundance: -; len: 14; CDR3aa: CASTARAAYNEQFF; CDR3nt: TGTGCCAGCACTGCGCGGGCCGCCTACAATGAGCAGTTCTTC
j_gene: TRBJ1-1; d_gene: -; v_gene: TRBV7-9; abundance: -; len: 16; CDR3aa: CASRERAGDSNTEAFF; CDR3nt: TGTGCCAGCAGGGAGCGGGCTGGGGATTCGAACACTGAAGCTTTCTTT
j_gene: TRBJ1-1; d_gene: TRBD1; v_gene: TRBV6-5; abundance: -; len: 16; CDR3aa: CASSYPGEGANTEAFF; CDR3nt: TGTGCCAGCAGTTACCCCGGGGAGGGGGCGAACACTGAAGCTTTCTTT
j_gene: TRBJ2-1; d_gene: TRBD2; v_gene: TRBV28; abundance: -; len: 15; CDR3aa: CASSLGTSGVHEQFF; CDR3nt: TGTGCCAGCAGTTTGGGGACTAGCGGGGTCCATGAGCAGTTCTTC
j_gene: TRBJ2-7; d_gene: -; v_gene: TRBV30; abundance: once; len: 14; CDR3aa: CAWSGDLDDYEQYF; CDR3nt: TGTGCCTGGAGTGGAGACTTAGACGACTACGAGCAGTACTTC
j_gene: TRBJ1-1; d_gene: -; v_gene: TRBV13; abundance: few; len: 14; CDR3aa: CASRQRQVNTEAFF; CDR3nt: TGTGCCAGTCGTCAGCGACAGGTGAACACTGAAGCTTTCTTT
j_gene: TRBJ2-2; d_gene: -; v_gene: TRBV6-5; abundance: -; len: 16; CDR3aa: CASSSLLRTNTGELFF; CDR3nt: TGTGCCAGCAGTTCCTTACTCCGGACGAACACCGGGGAGCTGTTTTTT
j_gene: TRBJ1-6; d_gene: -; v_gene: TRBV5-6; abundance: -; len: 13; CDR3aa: CASSQPHNSPLHF; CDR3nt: TGTGCCAGCAGCCAGCCTCATAATTCACCCCTCCACTTT
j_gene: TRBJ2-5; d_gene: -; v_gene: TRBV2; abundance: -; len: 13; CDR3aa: CASSALSQETQYF; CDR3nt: TGTGCCAGCAGTGCGCTTAGCCAAGAGACCCAGTACTTC
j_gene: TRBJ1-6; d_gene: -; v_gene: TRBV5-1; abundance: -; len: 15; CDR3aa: CASSLDTGGPSPLHF; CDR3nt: TGCGCCAGCAGCTTGGACACCGGGGGACCTTCACCTCTCCACTTT
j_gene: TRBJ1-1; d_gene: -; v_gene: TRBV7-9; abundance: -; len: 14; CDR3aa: CASSLGGGNTEAFF; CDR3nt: TGTGCCAGCAGCCTAGGGGGAGGGAACACTGAAGCTTTCTTT
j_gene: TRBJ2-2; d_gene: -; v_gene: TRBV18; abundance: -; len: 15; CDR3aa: CASSPRLARGRELFF; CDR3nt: TGTGCCAGCTCACCAAGGCTAGCGAGGGGACGGGAGCTGTTTTTT
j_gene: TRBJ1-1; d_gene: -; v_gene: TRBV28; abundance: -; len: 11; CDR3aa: CASREVTEAFF; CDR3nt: TGTGCCAGCAGGGAGGTAACTGAAGCTTTCTTT
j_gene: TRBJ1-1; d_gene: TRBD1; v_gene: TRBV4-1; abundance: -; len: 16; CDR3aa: CASSQGQGVSDTEAFF; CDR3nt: TGCGCCAGCAGCCAAGGCCAGGGGGTCTCGGACACTGAAGCTTTCTTT
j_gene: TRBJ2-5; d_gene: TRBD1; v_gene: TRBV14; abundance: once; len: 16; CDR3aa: CASSQIGQGRQETQYF; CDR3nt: TGTGCCAGCAGCCAGATAGGACAGGGGAGGCAAGAGACCCAGTACTTC
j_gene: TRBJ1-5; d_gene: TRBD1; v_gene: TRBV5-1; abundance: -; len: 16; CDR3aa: CASSLGQGAGNQPQHF; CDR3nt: TGCGCCAGCAGCTTGGGACAGGGGGCCGGCAATCAGCCCCAGCATTTT
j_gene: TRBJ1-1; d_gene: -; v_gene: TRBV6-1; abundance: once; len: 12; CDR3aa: CASSERGSEAFF; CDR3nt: TGTGCCAGCAGTGAACGGGGCTCTGAAGCTTTCTTT
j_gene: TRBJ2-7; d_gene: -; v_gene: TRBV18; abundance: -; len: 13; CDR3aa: CASSPPTRDEQYF; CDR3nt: TGTGCCAGCTCACCACCGACGAGGGACGAGCAGTACTTC
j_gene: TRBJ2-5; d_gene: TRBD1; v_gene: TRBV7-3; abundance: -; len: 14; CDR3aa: CASSSRTGEETQYF; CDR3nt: TGTGCCAGCAGCTCCCGGACAGGGGAAGAGACCCAGTACTTC
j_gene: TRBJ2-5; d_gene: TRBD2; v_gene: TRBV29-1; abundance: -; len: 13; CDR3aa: CSVDLEGGETQYF; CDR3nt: TGCAGCGTTGACCTGGAGGGAGGGGAGACCCAGTACTTC
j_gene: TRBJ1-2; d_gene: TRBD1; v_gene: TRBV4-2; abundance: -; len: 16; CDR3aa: CASSQDWTGVNYGYTF; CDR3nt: TGTGCCAGCAGCCAAGATTGGACAGGGGTAAACTATGGCTACACCTTC
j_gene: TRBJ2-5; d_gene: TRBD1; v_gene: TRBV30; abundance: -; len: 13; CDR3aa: CAWSVGQPETQYF; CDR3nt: TGTGCCTGGAGTGTGGGACAGCCAGAGACCCAGTACTTC
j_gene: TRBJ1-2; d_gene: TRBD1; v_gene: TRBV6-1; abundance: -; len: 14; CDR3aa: CASRGTGGDYGYTF; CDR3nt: TGTGCCAGCAGGGGGACAGGGGGCGACTATGGCTACACCTTC
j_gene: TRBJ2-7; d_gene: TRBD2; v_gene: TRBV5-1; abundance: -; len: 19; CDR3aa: CASSLAWGSGRAGSYEQYF; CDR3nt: TGCGCCAGCAGCTTGGCCTGGGGTAGCGGGAGGGCCGGGTCCTACGAGCAGTACTTC
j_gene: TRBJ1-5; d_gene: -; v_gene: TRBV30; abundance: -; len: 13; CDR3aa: CAWSSAYDQPQHF; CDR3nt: TGTGCCTGGAGTTCAGCCTATGATCAGCCCCAGCATTTT
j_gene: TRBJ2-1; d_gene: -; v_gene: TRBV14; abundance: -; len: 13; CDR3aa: CASSHIYVNEQFF; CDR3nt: TGTGCCAGCAGCCACATCTATGTAAATGAGCAGTTCTTC
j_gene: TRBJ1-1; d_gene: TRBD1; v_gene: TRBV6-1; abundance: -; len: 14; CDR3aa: CASIRTGSNTEAFF; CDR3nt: TGTGCCAGCATTAGGACAGGGTCGAACACTGAAGCTTTCTTT
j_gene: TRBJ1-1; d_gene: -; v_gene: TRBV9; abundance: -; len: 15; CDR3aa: CASSVAPGTNTEAFF; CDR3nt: TGTGCCAGCAGCGTAGCGCCCGGGACGAACACTGAAGCTTTCTTT
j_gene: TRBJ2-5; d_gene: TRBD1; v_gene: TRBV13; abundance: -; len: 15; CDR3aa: CASSLGQGAQETQYF; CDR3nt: TGTGCCAGCAGCTTAGGCCAGGGGGCTCAAGAGACCCAGTACTTC
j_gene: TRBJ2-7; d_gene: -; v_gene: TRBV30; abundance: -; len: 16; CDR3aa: CAWSPSGRHLSYEQYF; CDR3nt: TGTGCCTGGAGTCCCTCGGGCAGACACCTCTCCTACGAGCAGTACTTC
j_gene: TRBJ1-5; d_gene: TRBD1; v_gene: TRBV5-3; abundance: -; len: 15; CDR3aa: CARSLGRGSNQPQHF; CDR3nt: TGTGCCAGAAGCTTGGGCAGGGGGTCCAATCAGCCCCAGCATTTT
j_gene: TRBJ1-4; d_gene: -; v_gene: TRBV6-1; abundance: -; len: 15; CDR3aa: CASSERARGAEKLFF; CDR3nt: TGTGCCAGCAGTGAAAGGGCCAGGGGTGCTGAAAAACTGTTTTTT
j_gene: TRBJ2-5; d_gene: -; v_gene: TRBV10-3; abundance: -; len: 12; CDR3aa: CAISEVGETQYF; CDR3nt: TGTGCCATCAGTGAAGTTGGGGAGACCCAGTACTTC
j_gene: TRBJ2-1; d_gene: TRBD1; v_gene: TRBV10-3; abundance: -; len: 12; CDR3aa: CAVGQGYNEQFF; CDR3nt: TGTGCCGTCGGACAGGGCTACAATGAGCAGTTCTTC
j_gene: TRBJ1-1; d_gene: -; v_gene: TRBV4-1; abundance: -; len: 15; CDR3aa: CASSQDLGQPTEAFF; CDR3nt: TGCGCCAGCAGCCAAGATCTTGGACAGCCCACTGAAGCTTTCTTT
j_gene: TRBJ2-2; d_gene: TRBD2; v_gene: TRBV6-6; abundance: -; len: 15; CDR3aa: CATHPGGTNTGELFF; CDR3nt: TGTGCCACTCATCCGGGGGGGACGAACACCGGGGAGCTGTTTTTT
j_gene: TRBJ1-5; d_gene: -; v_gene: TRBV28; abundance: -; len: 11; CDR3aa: CASGGVEPQHF; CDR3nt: TGTGCCAGCGGGGGGGTCGAGCCCCAGCATTTT
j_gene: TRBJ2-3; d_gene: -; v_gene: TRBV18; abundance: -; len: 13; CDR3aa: CASSPPTVATQYF; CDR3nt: TGTGCCAGCTCGCCGCCTACAGTAGCTACGCAGTATTTT
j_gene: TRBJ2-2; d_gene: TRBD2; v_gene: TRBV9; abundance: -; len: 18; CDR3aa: CASSVKNSGGVNTGELFF; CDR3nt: TGTGCCAGCAGCGTAAAGAATAGCGGGGGAGTCAACACCGGGGAGCTGTTTTTT
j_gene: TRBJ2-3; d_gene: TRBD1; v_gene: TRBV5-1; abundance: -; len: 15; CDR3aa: CASSLVSGGRATQYF; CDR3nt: TGCGCCAGCAGCTTGGTGTCAGGGGGCCGCGCTACGCAGTATTTT
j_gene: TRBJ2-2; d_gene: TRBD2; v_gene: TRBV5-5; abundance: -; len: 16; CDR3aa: CASSLGLAGNTGELFF; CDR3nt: TGTGCCAGCAGCTTGGGACTAGCGGGAAATACCGGGGAGCTGTTTTTT
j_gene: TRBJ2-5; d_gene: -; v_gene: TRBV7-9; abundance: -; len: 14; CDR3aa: CASSLVGGQETQYF; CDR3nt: TGTGCCAGCAGCTTAGTTGGTGGCCAAGAGACCCAGTACTTC
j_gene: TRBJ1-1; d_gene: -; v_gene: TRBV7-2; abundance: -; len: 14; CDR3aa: CASSLEGWGPEAFF; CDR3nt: TGTGCCAGCAGCTTAGAGGGTTGGGGGCCTGAAGCTTTCTTT
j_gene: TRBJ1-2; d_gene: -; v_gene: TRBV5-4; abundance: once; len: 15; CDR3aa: CASSRSAAFNYGYTF; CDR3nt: TGTGCCAGCAGCCGATCTGCAGCGTTTAACTATGGCTACACCTTC
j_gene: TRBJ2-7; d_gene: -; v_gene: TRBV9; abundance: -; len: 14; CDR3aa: CASSSGTGTYEQYF; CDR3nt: TGTGCCAGCAGCTCCGGGACCGGAACCTACGAGCAGTACTTC
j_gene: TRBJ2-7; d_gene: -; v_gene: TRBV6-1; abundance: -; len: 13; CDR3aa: CASSRQLTYEQYF; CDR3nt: TGTGCCAGCAGTCGACAGCTAACCTACGAGCAGTACTTC
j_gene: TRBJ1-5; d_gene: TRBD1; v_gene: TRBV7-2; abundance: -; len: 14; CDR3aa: CASSFGTANQPQHF; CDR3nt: TGTGCCAGCAGCTTCGGGACAGCTAATCAGCCCCAGCATTTT